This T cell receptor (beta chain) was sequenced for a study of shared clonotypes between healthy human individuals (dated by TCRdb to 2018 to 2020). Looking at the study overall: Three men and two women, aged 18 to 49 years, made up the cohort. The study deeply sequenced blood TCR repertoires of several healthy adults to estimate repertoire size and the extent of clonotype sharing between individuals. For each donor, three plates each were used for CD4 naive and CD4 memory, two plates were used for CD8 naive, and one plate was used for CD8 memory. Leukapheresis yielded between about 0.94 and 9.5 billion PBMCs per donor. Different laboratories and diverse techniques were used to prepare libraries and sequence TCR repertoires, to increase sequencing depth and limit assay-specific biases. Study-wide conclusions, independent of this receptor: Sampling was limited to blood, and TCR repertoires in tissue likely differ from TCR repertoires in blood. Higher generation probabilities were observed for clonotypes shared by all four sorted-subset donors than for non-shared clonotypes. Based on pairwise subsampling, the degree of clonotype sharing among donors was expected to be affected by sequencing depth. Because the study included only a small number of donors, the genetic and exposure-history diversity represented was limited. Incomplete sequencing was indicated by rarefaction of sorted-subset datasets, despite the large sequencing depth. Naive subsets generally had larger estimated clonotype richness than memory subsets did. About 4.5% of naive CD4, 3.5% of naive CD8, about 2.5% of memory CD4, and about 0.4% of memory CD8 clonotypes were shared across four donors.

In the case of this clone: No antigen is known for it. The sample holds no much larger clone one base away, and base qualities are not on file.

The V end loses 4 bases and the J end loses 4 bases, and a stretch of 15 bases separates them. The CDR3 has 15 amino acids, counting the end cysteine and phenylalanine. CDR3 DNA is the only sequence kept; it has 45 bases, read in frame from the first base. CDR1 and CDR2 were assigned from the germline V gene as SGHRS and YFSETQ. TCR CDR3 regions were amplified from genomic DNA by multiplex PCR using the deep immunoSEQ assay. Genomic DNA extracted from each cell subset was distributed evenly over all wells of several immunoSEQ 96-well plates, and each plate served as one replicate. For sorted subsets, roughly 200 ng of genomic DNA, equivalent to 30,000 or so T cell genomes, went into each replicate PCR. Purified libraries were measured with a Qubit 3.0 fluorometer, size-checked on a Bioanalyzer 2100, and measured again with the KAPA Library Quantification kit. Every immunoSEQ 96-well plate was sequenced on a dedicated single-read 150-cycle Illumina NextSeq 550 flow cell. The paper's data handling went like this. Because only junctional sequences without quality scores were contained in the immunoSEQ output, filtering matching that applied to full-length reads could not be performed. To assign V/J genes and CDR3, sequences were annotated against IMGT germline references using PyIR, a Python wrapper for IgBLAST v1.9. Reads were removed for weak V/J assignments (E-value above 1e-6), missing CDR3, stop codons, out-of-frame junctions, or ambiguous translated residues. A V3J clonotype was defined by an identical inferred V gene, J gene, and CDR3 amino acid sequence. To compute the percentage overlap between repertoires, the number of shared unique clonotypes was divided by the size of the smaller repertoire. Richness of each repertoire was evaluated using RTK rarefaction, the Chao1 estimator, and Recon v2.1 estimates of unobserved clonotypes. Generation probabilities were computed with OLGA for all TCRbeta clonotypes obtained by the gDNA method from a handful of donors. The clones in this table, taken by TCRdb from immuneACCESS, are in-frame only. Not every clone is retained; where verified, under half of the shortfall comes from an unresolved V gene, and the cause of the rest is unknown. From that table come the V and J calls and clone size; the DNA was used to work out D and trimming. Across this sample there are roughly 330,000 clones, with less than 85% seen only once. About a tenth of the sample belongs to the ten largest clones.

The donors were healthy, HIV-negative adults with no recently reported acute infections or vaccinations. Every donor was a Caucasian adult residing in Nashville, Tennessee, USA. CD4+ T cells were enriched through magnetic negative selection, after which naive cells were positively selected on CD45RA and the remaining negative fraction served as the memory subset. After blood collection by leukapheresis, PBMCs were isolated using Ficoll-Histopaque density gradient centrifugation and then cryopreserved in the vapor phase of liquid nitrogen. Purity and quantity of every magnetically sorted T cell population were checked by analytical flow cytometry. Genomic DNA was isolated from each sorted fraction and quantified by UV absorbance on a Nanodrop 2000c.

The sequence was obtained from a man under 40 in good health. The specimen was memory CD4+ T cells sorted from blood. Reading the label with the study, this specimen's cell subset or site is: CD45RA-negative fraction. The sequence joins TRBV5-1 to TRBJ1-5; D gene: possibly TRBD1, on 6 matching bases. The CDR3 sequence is CASSPAGGTNQPQHF. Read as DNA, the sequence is TGCGCCAGCAGCCCGGCCGGGGGCACAAATCAGCCCCAGCATTTT.